This T cell receptor (beta chain) is drawn from a study of cytomegalovirus exposure and HLA in healthy donors. The study, taken as a whole, reports: Later analysis associated a missense DCLRE1C variant with TCR beta V- and J-gene trimming.

A word on this clone: The antigen is undetermined.

In the PCR, 60 Vbeta and 13 Jbeta primers were used. Using immunoSEQ multiplex PCR, the repertoire was profiled, and TCRdb retains in-frame clones only, with some absent. The sample includes some 120,000 clones, about 84% seen only once; the top ten take around 4%. Germline V CDR1 and CDR2: SEHNR, FQNEAQ (reference sequence). The CDR3 has 14 residues. The trim removed 6 bases at V and 2 bases at J, leaving 5 bases unmatched. The sample was PBMCs. The chain has TRBV7-9 and TRBJ1-1, with TRBD1 identical over 8 bases. This receptor was identified in a young man in good health and CMV-seropositive. CDR3 protein: CASRGQGKNTEAFF. The CDR3 DNA reads TGTGCCAGCAGAGGACAGGGTAAAAACACTGAAGCTTTCTTT.